The 6 T cell receptor beta chains presented below share a single source sample, sequenced in a study of vaccination effects on CD4 cells after COVID-19. ViraFEST assay sequencing came after antigen-specific CD4+ T cells were expanded with viral peptide pools. Isolation of CD4+ T cells took place after nine to ten days of culture. It was between March and December 2020 that the person had a SARS-CoV-2 infection confirmed by PCR. Either the BNT162b2 or mRNA-1273 vaccine was given to participants in two doses. Sequencing used immunoSEQ multiplex PCR; TCRdb keeps in-frame clones, though not all of them. The repertoire holds under 15,000 clones, with nearly 80% as singletons. These receptors lack a known antigen. Sequencing used CD4+ T cells from PBMCs cultured with HCoV-NL63 spike peptides, obtained after COVID-19 vaccination. These receptor sequences come from a human donor who had a prior SARS-CoV-2 infection.

The chain links TRBV14 to TRBJ2-7, with 9 bases identical to TRBD2. This CDR3 is built from 15 residues. Germline V lookup: CDR1 SGHDN, CDR2 FVKESK. The ends lost 6 bases at V and 3 bases at J; junction bases unmatched: 9. CDR3 sequence: CASRKGAGGLYEQYF. In DNA form, the CDR3 reads TGTGCCAGCAGGAAAGGGGCGGGAGGGCTCTACGAGCAGTACTTC.

This clone was counted once. The CDR3 reads CASSLVWGLDNEQFF. The CDR3 DNA is TGTGCCAGCAGCTTAGTTTGGGGGCTCGACAATGAGCAGTTCTTC. J is TRBJ2-1 and V is TRBV7-2; TRBD1 might be the D (6 bases). The V end lost 1 base, the J end lost 5 bases, and 12 bases lay between the germline ends. CDR1 is SGHTA and CDR2 is FQGNSA in the germline V gene. This CDR3 comprises 15 residues.

The chain is built from TRBV9 and TRBJ2-1; D gene ambiguous. This CDR3 has 16 amino acids. CDR1 and CDR2 (germline): SGDLS, YYNGEE. V was pared by 0 bases and J by 4 bases, with 14 bases between. CDR3: CASSVVSRAGYNEQFF. CDR3 nucleotide sequence: TGTGCCAGCAGCGTAGTTTCTCGGGCAGGATACAATGAGCAGTTCTTC.

The chain joins TRBV27 to TRBJ2-3; D possibly matches TRBD1 or TRBD2 (5 bases each). CDR1 MNHEY and CDR2 SMNVEV come from the germline V gene (reference sequence). The CDR3 is made up of 15 amino acids. V gave up 6 bases and J gave up 4 bases, with 17 bases separating them. The CDR3 sequence: CASRGDARWPDTQYF. In DNA form, the CDR3 reads TGTGCCAGCAGAGGGGACGCCCGTTGGCCAGATACGCAGTATTTT.

This clone was seen a few times. The rearrangement uses TRBV21-1 and TRBJ2-7; the DNA was not used to check the table's D call, TRBD1. TRBV21-1 counts as a pseudogene. The CDR3 is 17 amino acids. CDR3 protein: CASSRGSPTGRSYEQYF. For the CDR3, the DNA is TGTGCCAGCAGCAGGGGCTCTCCGACAGGGCGAAGCTACGAGCAGTACTTC.

The chain recombines TRBV6-5 with TRBJ2-1; D may be TRBD2 (6 bases). Deletions cut 6 bases from V and 8 bases from J, with 11 bases between. The CDR3 consists of 12 residues. Per germline, CDR1 MNHEY and CDR2 SVGAGI. The CDR3 coding sequence is TGTGCCAGCAGAGGTTCGGGGGATGAGCAGTTCTTC. Its protein is CASRGSGDEQFF.